Each of the 15 T cell receptor beta chains below was sequenced from the same sample in a study of PD-1 blockade in classical Hodgkin lymphoma. The data were produced by immunoSEQ multiplex PCR, yet TCRdb's version contains in-frame clones alone and is incomplete. This repertoire shows about 90,000 clones, around 90% found once; its top ten account for over 2.5%. Each patient's relapse followed autologous stem cell transplantation, and brentuximab vedotin exposure varied. Sequencing used peripheral blood mononuclear cells (PBMCs), obtained before the second cycle of nivolumab. These receptors originate from a human donor with classical Hodgkin lymphoma.

The chain is built from TRBV5-4 and TRBJ1-2; D possibly corresponds to TRBD1 (5 bases). Per the germline V gene, CDR1 is SGHNT and CDR2 is YYREEE (reference sequence). There are 16 residues in the CDR3. V was clipped by 0 bases and J by 8 bases, with 20 bases between them. As DNA, the CDR3 is TGTGCCAGCAGCTTGGGGGCTCGGGGGTTGGAAGGCGGCTACACCTTC. Translated: CASSLGARGLEGGYTF.

The chain combines TRBV2 with TRBJ2-3, with 7 bases identical to TRBD1. The trim removed 5 bases at V and 0 bases at J, leaving 5 bases unmatched. The CDR3 is 15 amino acids. Germline CDR1 is SNHLY and CDR2 is FYNNEI. The CDR3 DNA reads TGTGCCAGCAGTAGACGACAGGGAAGCACAGATACGCAGTATTTT. Translating it yields CASSRRQGSTDTQYF.

The chain has TRBV30 and TRBJ2-7; no clear D gene. Trimming stripped 0 bases from V and 2 bases from J, with 8 bases between. Germline V gene sequence: CDR1 GTSNPN, CDR2 SVGIG (reference sequence). The CDR3 covers 13 residues. The DNA for the CDR3 is TGTGCCTGGAGTGTAAACACTCCCTACGAGCAGTACTTC. Its protein product is CAWSVNTPYEQYF.

The J gene is TRBJ2-3, the V gene TRBV30, with no clear D. CDR3 size: 12 residues. Germline CDR1 reads GTSNPN; CDR2 reads SVGIG (reference sequence). Trimming took off 0 bases at V and 7 bases at J, with 8 bases between the two ends. For the CDR3, the DNA is TGTGCCTGGAGTGTCTCCGATTATACGCAGTATTTT. Amino acid sequence: CAWSVSDYTQYF. The full variable domain, with the rest looked up from reference TRBV30 and TRBJ2-3, is SQTIHQWPATLVQPVGSPLSLECTVEGTSNPNLYWYRQAAGRGLQLLFYSVGIGQISSEVPQNLSASRPQDRQFILSSKKLLLSDSGFYLCAWSVSDYTQYFGPGTRLTVL.

V gene TRBV9 combines with J gene TRBJ1-2, with 10 bases identical to TRBD1. Germline trimming cut 3 bases from V and 2 bases from J; bases unmatched to any gene: 4. Looked up from germline, CDR1 is SGDLS and CDR2 is YYNGEE. This CDR3 is built from 15 residues. CDR3: CASSASGQGNYGYTF. CDR3 nucleotide sequence: TGTGCCAGCAGCGCATCGGGACAGGGGAACTATGGCTACACCTTC.

This clone was seen once. The rearrangement joins TRBV10-3 to TRBJ2-5, with D uncertain. The V end lost 8 bases, the J end lost 1 base, and 11 bases lay between the germline ends. CDR3 size: 13 residues. Germline loops: CDR1 ENHRY, CDR2 SYGVKD. The CDR3 protein is CAIGVKAQETQYF. CDR3 DNA sequence: TGTGCCATCGGGGTGAAAGCCCAAGAGACCCAGTACTTC.

CDR3 sequence: CASSLRPTGRHEQYF. The CDR3 bases are TGTGCCAGCAGTTTAAGACCGACAGGAAGACACGAGCAGTACTTC. This sequence joins TRBV28 and TRBJ2-7, with D possibly being TRBD1 (6 bases). This CDR3 contains 15 residues. V lost 2 bases, J lost 5 bases, and 16 bases lay in between. Germline values: CDR1 MDHEN, CDR2 SYDVKM.

The chain combines TRBV6-1 with TRBJ2-7; TRBD1 is a possible D gene (6 bases). The CDR3 covers 16 residues. V was trimmed by 1 base and J by 2 bases, leaving 15 bases between them. Germline values: CDR1 MNHNS, CDR2 SASEGT. The CDR3 is CASSEGTGSPPYEQYF. As DNA, the CDR3 is TGTGCCAGCAGTGAAGGAACAGGGTCCCCTCCCTACGAGCAGTACTTC.

As concerns this clone: A much more abundant neighbour one base away suggests this may be a read error. In the same sample, other DNA sequences code for this CDR3. The genes are TRBV27 and TRBJ1-5, with 7 bases fitting TRBD1. The CDR3 has 14 residues. The germline gives CDR1 MNHEY, CDR2 SMNVEV (reference sequence). V shed 5 bases and J 4 bases; nucleotides not matched to a gene: 5. DNA of the CDR3: TGTGCCAGCAGTCACCGGGACAGTAATCAGCCCCAGCATTTT. The encoded protein is CASSHRDSNQPQHF.

The chain joins TRBV28 to TRBJ1-1; tentatively, D is TRBD1 (6 bases). CDR1 and CDR2 (germline): MDHEN, SYDVKM. V was shortened by 6 bases and J by 11 bases, with 16 bases between the two germline ends. The CDR3 is 12 residues long. The CDR3 is CASSLPGARAFF. The CDR3 DNA is TGTGCCAGCAGCCTCCCGGGGGCGCGGGCTTTCTTT.

The rearrangement uses TRBV7-6 and TRBJ1-5, with TRBD1 matching over 8 bases. The CDR3 covers 15 residues. Germline CDR1 and CDR2: SGHVS and FNYEAQ. Unmatched junction bases numbered 3, after V lost 0 bases and J lost 5 bases. CDR3 amino acids: CASSLASQGDQPQHF. The CDR3 DNA is TGTGCCAGCAGCTTAGCGTCACAGGGGGATCAGCCCCAGCATTTT.

V gene TRBV9 combines with J gene TRBJ2-2; 7 bases fit TRBD1. With 0 bases clipped from V and 6 bases from J, the junction kept 5 bases outside the gene matches. Germline CDR1 SGDLS, CDR2 YYNGEE. The CDR3 covers 15 residues. The DNA of the CDR3 is TGTGCCAGCAGCGTAGGACAGGGCGCGGCCGGGGAGCTGTTTTTT. Translating gives CASSVGQGAAGELFF. The variable domain in full, with the rest retrieved from reference TRBV9 and TRBJ2-2, is DSGVTQTPKHLITATGQRVTLRCSPRSGDLSVYWYQQSLDQGLQFLIQYYNGEERAKGNILERFSAQQFPDLHSELNLSSLELGDSALYFCASSVGQGAAGELFFGEGSRLTVL.

The chain uses TRBV27 and TRBJ2-4; D is perhaps TRBD1 (5 bases). Germline V lookup: CDR1 MNHEY, CDR2 SMNVEV (reference sequence). The V end was cut by 0 bases, the J end by 0 bases, with 9 bases between. The CDR3 sequence is 16 residues long. CDR3 loop: CASSLSSGLAKNIQYF. CDR3 DNA sequence: TGTGCCAGCAGTTTATCATCAGGGTTAGCCAAAAACATTCAGTACTTC.

V is TRBV28 and J is TRBJ1-3; no firm D call. V lost 5 bases, J lost 0 bases, and 2 bases lay in between. CDR3 length equals 12 residues. CDR1 is MDHEN, CDR2 SYDVKM, per germline. CDR3 nucleotide sequence: TGTGCCAGCAGTCCCTCTGGAAACACCATATATTTT. Protein product: CASSPSGNTIYF.

This sequence joins TRBV7-9 and TRBJ2-2; D not resolved. The CDR3 is 13 amino acids. CDR1 is SEHNR and CDR2 is FQNEAQ in the germline V gene (reference sequence). V was clipped by 1 base and J by 6 bases, with 6 bases between them. The CDR3 sequence is CASSLVAPGELFF. CDR3 DNA: TGTGCCAGCAGCTTAGTCGCGCCCGGGGAGCTGTTTTTT.